One T cell receptor beta chain is described in this entry. Its antigen remains unknown. The germline V gene has CDR1 KGHSH and CDR2 LQKENI. V was pared by 1 base and J by 1 base, with 16 bases between. There are 17 residues in the CDR3. The PCR was carried out with 60 Vbeta primers and 13 Jbeta primers. Sequencing used immunoSEQ multiplex PCR; TCRdb keeps in-frame clones, though not all of them. The sample shows under 200,000 clones, about 82% of them seen only once. The sample belongs to a study of cytomegalovirus exposure and HLA in healthy donors. Study-wide results and caveats: Later analysis associated a missense DCLRE1C variant with TCR beta V- and J-gene trimming. What TCR beta sequences reportedly achieved was accurate prediction of HLA-A and HLA-B alleles in most subjects. Under in vitro conditions, a few CMV-associated chains were confirmed as specific for CMV antigens.

The clonotype comes from a woman in her forties or fifties in good health and CMV-seropositive. The sample taken for sequencing was PBMCs. The chain links TRBV18 to TRBJ2-5, with no clear D. Here the CDR3 reads CASSPRLNSGSQETQYF. The CDR3 DNA is TGTGCCAGCTCACCACGTCTAAACAGTGGGTCCCAAGAGACCCAGTACTTC. Complete variable domain (other parts from reference TRBV18 and TRBJ2-5): NAGVMQNPRHLVRRRGQEARLRCSPMKGHSHVYWYRQLPEEGLKFMVYLQKENIIDESGMPKERFSAEFPKEGPSILRIQQVVRGDSAAYFCASSPRLNSGSQETQYFGPGTRLLVL.